This TCR beta chain was recovered during a study of early T cells in non-severe SARS-CoV-2 infection. Study-wide results and limits: Matching against VDJdb likely underestimated virus-specific expansions, favoring anti-spike CD8.

Per germline, CDR1 MNHEY and CDR2 SVGEGT. Trimming cost V 5 bases and J 4 bases, with 10 bases left between them. CDR3 length equals 13 residues. The table lists this clonotype with a few counts. The target antigen is unknown. One entry per CDR3 protein, called by TCRdb with MiXCR from the 5' RACE reads. The table lists about 68,000 distinct CDR3 sequences, around 9.9% of them singletons, with 6.4% in the top ten. The V gene is TRBV6-2 or TRBV6-3, the J gene TRBJ2-3, with TRBD1 as a possible D gene (6 bases). This sequence originates from an adult who was a healthcare worker with PCR-confirmed SARS-CoV-2 infection or an uninfected control (not recorded which). What was sequenced was whole blood. In DNA form, the CDR3 reads TGTGCCAGCAGTCAACAGGGCCCAGATACGCAGTATTTT. It codes for CASSQQGPDTQYF.